The entry below describes one T cell receptor (beta chain). Many counts were recorded for this clonotype. Its antigen remains unidentified. One base away there is no much larger clone; base qualities are not given. This sample was taken from a study of response to subunit inactivated influenza vaccine (dated by TCRdb to between 2018 and 2020). The study in broad terms: Deep quantitative profiling of the T cell receptor repertoire was used in the study to follow responses to a trivalent subunit inactivated influenza vaccine. What the work shows at the level of the full study, not this receptor alone: The authors suggested that each seasonal influenza vaccination may recruit only a limited number of new T cells.

The library relied on RT-PCR. The sample was run on an Illumina HiSeq 2500. TCRdb trimmed public reads at Q25 via fastp, called clones via MiXCR and kept in-frame beta chains. CDR3 protein sequences are deduplicated, and each keeps its most common genes and DNA. The sample table holds 500,000 to 550,000 distinct CDR3 sequences, of which approximately 7.7% were seen once. Of the sample, less than 15% is held by the ten largest clones. CDR1 SGHDT and CDR2 YYEEEE are derived from the germline V gene. Trimming removed 1 base from V and 5 bases from J, leaving 6 bases between the germline ends. There are 12 amino acids in the CDR3, from cysteine to phenylalanine inclusive. CDR3 DNA is the only sequence kept; it has 36 bases, read in frame from the first base.

This clonotype was obtained from a man aged 50-75 years who received an inactivated influenza vaccine. Donor details come from another sample of the same person, matched by shared clones. The V and J genes are TRBV5-6 and TRBJ2-5; no D gene is confidently identified. The material sequenced was PBMCs from blood, taken approximately 25 months after vaccination. The nucleotide sequence reads TGTGCCAGCAGCTTGAGACGGGAGACCCAGTACTTC. Translated, it reads CASSLRRETQYF.